This entry lists 14 T cell receptor beta chains sequenced from one sample in a study of human T cells and chemical hapten exposure. Indicated treatment: therapeutic diphenylcyclopropenone sensitization with weekly scalp DPC. The library labeled individual cDNA molecules by adding unique molecular identifiers to them. TCRdb fed the reads into MiXCR, producing one record per CDR3 protein. The table lists some 4,900 distinct CDR3 sequences, 55% of them singletons. The sample in question was whole blood, obtained before DPC sensitization or 2, 6, or about 24 weeks after (not recorded which). These receptors all come from an adult with alopecia areata. Some clones in this sample may be carry-over from other donors' samples. This table probably holds off-target reads from a library built for another chain.

DNA of the CDR3: TGTGCCAGCAGCTTGGGGGACAGGGGGAGCTCCAGCTCCTACGAGCAGTACTTC. Its translation: CASSLGDRGSSSSYEQYF. The chain employs TRBV5-4 and TRBJ2-7; 11 bases are shared with TRBD1. This CDR3 region has 18 residues. Germline CDR1 is SGHNT and CDR2 is YYREEE (reference sequence). J lost 0 bases, V lost 0 bases, and 8 bases had no gene match.

This clonotype has more than one count but fewer than ten. The rearrangement uses TRBV20-1 and TRBJ2-7, with D unclear. In germline, CDR1 is DFQATT, CDR2 SNEGSKA (reference sequence). Trimming pared 6 bases from V and 3 bases from J, leaving 12 bases between. The CDR3 is made up of 12 amino acids. For the CDR3, the DNA is TGCAGTGCGAGAAGGCTAGTCTACGAGCAGTACTTC. Translation: CSARRLVYEQYF.

This clonotype was seen a handful of times. The gene calls are TRBV20-1 and TRBJ2-2, with a tentative D call TRBD2 (6 bases). Germline-derived CDR1 and CDR2 are DFQATT and SNEGSKA (reference sequence). CDR3 length: 12 amino acids. CDR3 in amino acids: CTGTSNTGELFF. CDR3 sequence (DNA): TGCACAGGGACTTCTAACACCGGGGAGCTGTTTTTT.

This chain connects TRBV29-1 to TRBJ2-1, with 7 bases lining up with TRBD1. The trim removed 3 bases at V and 9 bases at J, leaving 11 bases unmatched. This CDR3 comprises 14 residues. Germline V gene sequence: CDR1 SQVTM, CDR2 ANQGSEA. CDR3 amino acids: CSVDLTGKIVEQFF. As DNA, the CDR3 is TGCAGCGTTGACCTGACAGGGAAGATTGTTGAGCAGTTCTTC.

This clonotype was seen a handful of times. The chain joins TRBV12-3 or TRBV12-4 to TRBJ2-5; D remains ambiguous. Trimming left V 2 bases short and J 1 base short, with 2 bases between. The CDR3 has 12 residues. The CDR3 sequence: CASSLIQETQYF. The CDR3 DNA reads as TGTGCCAGCAGTTTAATCCAAGAGACCCAGTACTTC.

J is TRBJ1-1 and V is TRBV6-2 or TRBV6-3, with a possible D match to TRBD1 (6 bases). The germline V and J ends were trimmed by 5 bases and 0 bases, with 13 bases remaining between them. CDR3 length: 15 residues. The germline V gene has CDR1 MNHEY and CDR2 SVGEGT. The CDR3 spells CASSLQGSLNTEAFF. CDR3 in DNA: TGTGCCAGCAGTCTACAGGGAAGCTTGAACACTGAAGCTTTCTTT.

V usage is TRBV6-6 and J usage is TRBJ2-5; no firm D call. This CDR3 region has 14 residues. Trimming removed 0 bases at V and 2 bases at J, with 7 bases between. CDR1 is MNHNY and CDR2 is SVGAGI in the germline V gene (reference sequence). Here the CDR3 reads CASSYSRVQETQYF. Written as DNA, the CDR3 is TGTGCCAGCAGTTACTCACGCGTACAAGAGACCCAGTACTTC.

This clonotype has more than one count but fewer than ten. This CDR3 reads CASSAPGQGKIIEQFF. CDR3 bases: TGTGCCAGCAGCGCCCCGGGACAGGGGAAAATCATTGAGCAGTTCTTC. The rearrangement uses TRBV11-2 and TRBJ2-1; TRBD1 matches at 10 bases. This CDR3 region has 16 residues. The V gene end was trimmed by 5 bases and the J gene end by 9 bases; junction bases not matched to a gene: 13. Germline loops: CDR1 SGHAT, CDR2 FQNNGV.

The V and J genes are TRBV7-2 and TRBJ2-2; perhaps TRBD2 as D (6 bases). The CDR3 extends over 18 amino acids. Germline CDR1 and CDR2: SGHTA and FQGNSA. Trimming removed 5 bases from V and 4 bases from J, with 23 bases in between. Written as DNA, the CDR3 is TGTGCCAGCAGCCCGAATCGACCGGGACTTATCGCCACCGGGGAGCTGTTTTTT. Amino acids: CASSPNRPGLIATGELFF.

The chain employs TRBV9 and TRBJ2-7; D gene unclear. From germline, CDR1 is SGDLS and CDR2 YYNGEE. This CDR3 has 12 residues. Trimming took 4 bases from V and 5 from J, leaving 10 bases between them. The CDR3 nucleotides are TGTGCCAGCAGCCCCCGTGACCACGAGCAGTACTTC. Amino acids: CASSPRDHEQYF.

This clonotype was counted a single time. V and J are TRBV6-6 and TRBJ2-7; 9 nucleotides match TRBD1. With 5 bases clipped from V and 0 bases from J, the junction kept 5 bases outside the gene matches. CDR1 is MNHNY and CDR2 is SVGAGI in the germline V gene (reference sequence). There are 15 residues in the CDR3. As DNA, the CDR3 is TGTGCCAGCAGTCCCGGGACAGGGAGCTCCTACGAGCAGTACTTC. As protein: CASSPGTGSSYEQYF.

J is TRBJ1-1 and V is TRBV29-1; no reliable D call. Trimming removed 3 bases from V and 0 bases from J, with 5 bases in between. The length of the CDR3 is 12 residues. Germline V gene sequence: CDR1 SQVTM, CDR2 ANQGSEA. The CDR3 DNA is TGCAGCGTTGATCGCCTGAACACTGAAGCTTTCTTT. This sequence encodes CSVDRLNTEAFF.

The genes are TRBV18 and TRBJ2-7; a possible D gene is TRBD2 (5 bases). Germline values: CDR1 KGHSH, CDR2 LQKENI. The CDR3 runs 14 residues. Trimming removed 4 bases from V and 1 base from J, with 11 bases in between. CDR3 in DNA: TGTGCCAGCTCACAGGACTTTGTGTCCTACGAGCAGTACTTC. It specifies CASSQDFVSYEQYF.

This chain links TRBV29-1 with TRBJ2-5, with a possible D match to TRBD1 (6 bases). The CDR3 sequence is 12 residues long. With 6 bases removed from V and 4 bases from J, the gap between germline ends came to 12 bases. Germline V CDR1 and CDR2: SQVTM, ANQGSEA. This CDR3 is CSVKKQGETQYF. CDR3 in DNA: TGCAGCGTGAAAAAACAGGGAGAGACCCAGTACTTC.